This T cell receptor beta chain was identified during a study of T cell repertoires in cytomegalovirus infection. Across the study: Matching HLA type and CMV infection were both indicated by public TCR beta signatures. Study-wide points: Across the ex vivo response, the dominant clonotypes were HLA-C-restricted CMV-specific TCR beta clonotypes.

MiXCR, run by TCRdb on the reads, gives a single entry per CDR3 protein. The sample lists 310,000 or so distinct CDR3 sequences, around 9.1% occurring once. The CDR3 has 18 amino acids. V shed 1 base and J shed 0 bases, with 17 bases lying between them. Germline V gives CDR1 SGHRS, CDR2 YFSETQ. This clonotype has at least ten counts. Its antigen is undetermined. The rearrangement uses TRBV5-1 and TRBJ2-4, with a possible D match to TRBD1 (6 bases). The TCR originated in a human donor in good health (CMV status not recorded). Some clones in this sample may be carry-over from other donors' samples. Material: PBMCs. As DNA, the CDR3 is TGCGCCAGCAGCTTGAGGTCGAGGACAGTGAAAGCCAAAAACATTCAGTACTTC. It translates to CASSLRSRTVKAKNIQYF.